These 25 T cell receptor beta chains share one sample of origin, sequenced in a study of blood T cell repertoires in COVID-19. The assay was immunoSEQ multiplex PCR, and TCRdb's table has in-frame clones only and misses some. This sample has 300,000 to 350,000 clones, with around 85% found just once. Sequenced material: PBMCs or T cells enriched from blood (not recorded which). The receptors were gathered from a man aged 25-45 years who had recovered from COVID-19.

The rearrangement joins TRBV7-8 to TRBJ1-5, with 7 positions matching TRBD1. There are 15 residues in the CDR3. CDR1 is SGHVS, CDR2 FQNEAQ, per germline. V lost 5 bases and J lost 6; bases outside the gene matches: 10. Here the CDR3 DNA reads TGTGCCAGCAGCGGTCAACAGGGGTGGTTTCAGCCCCAGCATTTT. This translates into CASSGQQGWFQPQHF.

The V call is TRBV9, the J call TRBJ2-1, with 8 bases that match TRBD1. The CDR3 contains 17 residues. V shed 4 bases, J shed 6 bases, and the junction held 15 bases outside the gene matches. Germline V gene sequence: CDR1 SGDLS, CDR2 YYNGEE. The CDR3 bases are TGTGCCAGCAGCCAGCGAATAGGACAGGGAATGGGCAATGAGCAGTTCTTC. It translates to CASSQRIGQGMGNEQFF.

This clone was detected a few times. J is TRBJ1-3 and V is TRBV19; TRBD1 is a possible D gene (6 bases). Trimming removed 5 bases at V and 4 bases at J, with 12 bases between. The CDR3 runs 14 residues. Germline loops: CDR1 LNHDA, CDR2 SQIVND (reference sequence). CDR3 nucleotide sequence: TGTGCCAGTAGTGCCGTGGACAGAGGAAACACCATATATTTT. Translation gives CASSAVDRGNTIYF.

The V call is TRBV19, the J call TRBJ2-7, with 8 nucleotides matching TRBD1. V lost 5 bases to trimming and J lost 7 bases; unmatched junction nucleotides: 10. The CDR3 is 14 amino acids. Germline V gives CDR1 LNHDA, CDR2 SQIVND (reference sequence). The chain's CDR3 is CASSLGTGVREQYF. In DNA, the CDR3 is TGTGCCAGTAGTCTGGGGACAGGCGTAAGGGAGCAGTACTTC.

The rearrangement links TRBV24-1 to TRBJ2-3, with D maybe TRBD1 (5 bases). The CDR3 contains 13 residues. V was cut by 6 bases and J by 1 base, with 7 bases left in between. Germline V gene sequence: CDR1 KGHDR, CDR2 SFDVKD. The CDR3 is CATSPGRTDTQYF. As DNA, the CDR3 is TGTGCCACCAGTCCAGGGCGCACAGATACGCAGTATTTT.

The V gene is TRBV5-1, the J gene TRBJ2-2; D possibly corresponds to TRBD1 (6 bases). In germline, CDR1 is SGHRS, CDR2 YFSETQ. The ends were cut back, 0 bases at V and 1 base at J, with 7 bases in the middle. The CDR3 sequence is 15 residues long. This CDR3 reads CASSLGGQNTGELFF. For the CDR3, the DNA is TGCGCCAGCAGCTTGGGGGGACAGAACACCGGGGAGCTGTTTTTT.

This chain uses TRBV7-8 with TRBJ2-2, with D possibly being TRBD1 (5 bases). V was clipped by 5 bases and J by 1 base, with 8 bases between them. Germline-derived CDR1 and CDR2 are SGHVS and FQNEAQ. CDR3 size: 14 residues. The DNA of the CDR3 is TGTGCCAGCAGCCGAGGACAGAACACCGGGGAGCTGTTTTTT. Residues: CASSRGQNTGELFF.

The V call is TRBV18, the J call TRBJ1-2; tentative D call: TRBD1 (5 bases). Germline V gene sequence: CDR1 KGHSH, CDR2 LQKENI. This CDR3 is built from 15 residues. V dropped 3 bases and J dropped 7 bases, with 18 bases sitting between them. CDR3 residues: CASSPSARGVGGYTF. In DNA form, the CDR3 reads TGTGCCAGCTCACCGTCCGCCCGGGGGGTAGGTGGCTACACCTTC.

The chain couples TRBV3-1 (or the pseudogene TRBV3-2) to TRBJ1-5; weak D call: TRBD1 (5 bases). Germline CDR1 is LGHDT and CDR2 is YNNKEL (reference sequence). The ends were cut back, 1 base at V and 7 bases at J, with 11 bases in the middle. CDR3 length: 14 residues. DNA of the CDR3: TGTGCCAGCAGCCAAGGTTGGACACTCCAGCCCCAGCATTTT. As protein: CASSQGWTLQPQHF.

The chain recombines TRBV9 with TRBJ1-2, with a tentative D call TRBD1 (5 bases). The CDR3 has 13 residues. Germline lookup yields CDR1 SGDLS and CDR2 YYNGEE. The V gene lost 1 base and the J gene lost 6 bases, with 10 bases spanning the gap. The DNA of the CDR3 is TGTGCCAGCAGCGTATCGCAGGGTGATGGCTACACCTTC. Translated: CASSVSQGDGYTF.

The chain couples TRBV18 to TRBJ1-1; D unresolved. The CDR3 covers 14 residues. Per germline, CDR1 KGHSH and CDR2 LQKENI. Trimming stripped 6 bases from V and 1 base from J, with 12 bases between. The CDR3 DNA reads TGTGCCAGCTCTTCACGGCGGGGGAACACTGAAGCTTTCTTT. This translates into CASSSRRGNTEAFF.

This clone was seen only once. This chain connects TRBV6-2 or TRBV6-3 to TRBJ1-6; 8 nucleotides align to TRBD1. The J segment lost 7 bases and the V segment lost 5 bases, leaving 10 bases of the junction unmatched. Germline values: CDR1 MNHEY, CDR2 SVGEGT. The CDR3 has 16 residues. The CDR3 protein is CASSNGQGSGNSPLHF. In nucleotides, the CDR3 is TGTGCCAGCAGTAACGGACAGGGTTCGGGCAATTCACCCCTCCACTTT.

The V call is TRBV6-5, the J call TRBJ1-3; no definite D call. This CDR3 is built from 15 residues. V was cut by 5 bases and J by 0 bases, with 11 bases left in between. Per germline, CDR1 MNHEY and CDR2 SVGAGI. This chain's CDR3 is CASSREPSSGNTIYF. Here the CDR3 DNA reads TGTGCCAGCAGTCGCGAGCCTTCCTCTGGAAACACCATATATTTT.

The chain links TRBV10-2 to TRBJ2-2; TRBD1 matches 8 bases. The CDR3 is 16 residues long. The trim removed 10 bases at V and 0 bases at J, leaving 10 bases unmatched. The germline CDR1 and CDR2 sequences are WSHSY and SAAADI. The DNA of the CDR3 is TGCGCCAACAGACCCGGGGGACAGGCGAACACCGGGGAGCTGTTTTTT. Amino acids: CANRPGGQANTGELFF.

This clone was found a few times. Other DNA sequences in this specimen translate into the identical CDR3. The V and J genes are TRBV5-6 and TRBJ1-2, with TRBD1 identical over 8 bases. CDR1 is SGHDT and CDR2 is YYEEEE in the germline V gene. With V trimmed by 4 bases and J by 6 bases, 5 bases remained unmatched. This CDR3 contains 13 residues. The CDR3 nucleotides read TGTGCCAGCAGCGATACAGGGGGGAATGGCTACACCTTC. As protein: CASSDTGGNGYTF.

The chain has TRBV19 and TRBJ1-5, with 8 bases fitting TRBD1. The V gene's germline CDR1 is LNHDA and CDR2 SQIVND (reference sequence). With 6 bases clipped from V and 4 bases from J, the junction kept 8 bases outside the gene matches. This CDR3 spans 15 amino acids. The CDR3 protein is CASSNDRGLNQPQHF. CDR3 nucleotides: TGTGCCAGTAGCAACGACAGGGGATTAAATCAGCCCCAGCATTTT.

J is TRBJ1-1 and V is TRBV7-2; D remains unclear. This CDR3 has 13 residues. Germline loops: CDR1 SGHTA, CDR2 FQGNSA. The V end was cut by 0 bases, the J end by 4 bases, with 6 bases between. CDR3 coding DNA: TGTGCCAGCAGCTTAGCATCGAGCACTGAAGCTTTCTTT. Its protein product is CASSLASSTEAFF.

The chain recombines TRBV5-4 with TRBJ2-7, with 7 bases matching TRBD1. Germline assignment: CDR1 SGHNT and CDR2 YYREEE (reference sequence). The CDR3 runs to 13 residues. Germline trimming cut 1 base from V and 6 bases from J; bases unmatched to any gene: 4. The CDR3 sequence is CASSLSTGTEQYF. The DNA of the CDR3 is TGTGCCAGCAGCTTGTCGACAGGGACCGAGCAGTACTTC.

V usage is TRBV12-3 or TRBV12-4 and J usage is TRBJ2-2; no clear D. The CDR3 has 12 amino acids. Trimming cost V 10 bases and J 3 bases, with 9 bases left between them. CDR3 DNA sequence: TGTGCCACTTCTCCGGACACCGGGGAGCTGTTTTTT. Its protein is CATSPDTGELFF.

The chain combines TRBV18 with TRBJ2-7, with D perhaps TRBD1 (5 bases). Trimming cost V 4 bases and J 2 bases, with 9 bases left between them. Germline V lookup: CDR1 KGHSH, CDR2 LQKENI. The CDR3 consists of 13 residues. CDR3 residues: CASSRGQTYEQYF. The CDR3 bases are TGTGCCAGCTCACGCGGACAAACCTACGAGCAGTACTTC.

V usage is TRBV2 and J usage is TRBJ2-1, with 8 bases fitting TRBD1. CDR1 and CDR2 (germline): SNHLY, FYNNEI. V lost 5 bases and J lost 6; bases outside the gene matches: 9. The CDR3 contains 15 residues. The CDR3 region is CASSRGTGKSNEQFF. CDR3 DNA sequence: TGTGCCAGCAGTCGGGGGACAGGAAAGAGCAATGAGCAGTTCTTC. Supplemented by reference TRBV2 and TRBJ2-1, the full variable domain reads EPEVTQTPSHQVTQMGQEVILRCVPISNHLYFYWYRQILGQKVEFLVSFYNNEISEKSEIFDDQFSVERPDGSNFTLKIRSTKLEDSAMYFCASSRGTGKSNEQFFGPGTRLTVL.

The V call is TRBV18, the J call TRBJ1-3; weak D call: TRBD1 (5 bases). From germline, CDR1 is KGHSH and CDR2 LQKENI. The CDR3 has 18 amino acids. V lost 6 bases and J 0 bases, leaving 21 bases between the germline ends. As DNA, the CDR3 is TGTGCCAGCTCCTACACCCGTACTTTCAGGGACTCTGGAAACACCATATATTTT. Protein product: CASSYTRTFRDSGNTIYF.

The J gene is TRBJ1-1, the V gene TRBV12-3 or TRBV12-4; D not resolved. The CDR3 consists of 13 residues. V was trimmed by 3 bases and J by 6 bases, leaving 11 bases between them. The CDR3 nucleotides read TGTGCCAGCAGTTTGGAGGCTTTTTCTGAAGCTTTCTTT. It is translated as CASSLEAFSEAFF.

A single count supports this clone. The junction departs from germline at one end; a sequencing error may be responsible. The V gene is TRBV7-2, the J gene TRBJ2-4; 8 bases fit TRBD2. Germline V gene sequence: CDR1 SGHTA, CDR2 FQGNSA. CDR3 length: 13 residues. CDR3 in amino acids: CASSRGLAESTNF. The CDR3 nucleotides are TGTGCCAGCAGCCGAGGACTAGCTGAATCGACGAACTTC.

The CDR3 sequence: CASSLNRGSDTQYF. In DNA form, the CDR3 reads TGTGCCAGCAGTTTAAACAGGGGTTCAGATACGCAGTATTTT. The rearrangement joins TRBV27 to TRBJ2-3; 7 bases match TRBD1. V was clipped by 2 bases and J by 4 bases; unmatched bases: 3. Per the germline V gene, CDR1 is MNHEY and CDR2 is SMNVEV (reference sequence). The CDR3 runs to 14 residues.